This T cell receptor beta chain was profiled in a study of CD8 T cells in Susac syndrome. Study-level background: The Susac syndrome patients were therapy-naive, on corticosteroids, or on intravenous immunoglobulin alone at blood draw.

Definite or probable Susac syndrome was diagnosed using recently defined diagnostic criteria. A quantity of roughly 0.5 to 1 ug RNA underwent reverse transcription using random hexamers. In TCRdb, the immunoSEQ multiplex PCR reads were re-called with MiXCR into one record per CDR3 protein. The repertoire holds around 150,000 distinct CDR3 sequences, more than 85% seen once, with more than 0.11% in the top ten. This TCR derives from a human donor with Susac syndrome. The sample comprised CD4+ T cells from PBMCs.

Here the CDR3 reads CASSQRGRGIYGYTF. The CDR3 DNA is TGTGCCAGCAGCCAAAGGGGGCGTGGGATCTATGGCTACACCTTC. The gene calls are TRBV5-6 and TRBJ1-2; 7 bases map to TRBD1. Germline V gene lookup returns CDR1 SGHDT and CDR2 YYEEEE. V trimming: 4 bases; J trimming: 4 bases; junction bases outside the gene matches: 10. The CDR3 is 15 residues long.